This is a list of T cell receptor beta chains from one sample in a study of blood T cell repertoires in COVID-19. The protocol was immunoSEQ multiplex PCR, while the TCRdb copy is restricted to in-frame clones and leaves out a portion. The sample lists roughly 69,000 clones, around 91% seen once, with 5.3% in the top ten. Sequences were obtained from peripheral blood. These receptors were collected from a man between 45 and 60 years old with acute or convalescent COVID-19. The CDR3 runs from the conserved cysteine through the conserved F or W. A D gene is named only where the DNA matches it firmly. For some rows the clone size is stated as once, few or many, or as a class when expanded; others skip it.

d_call clone_size j_call v_call cdr3_aa cdr3_nt
TRBD1 . TRBJ1-1 TRBV5-1 CASNRGVRSTEAFF TGCGCCAGCAACAGGGGGGTCCGGAGCACTGAAGCTTTCTTT
TRBD1 . TRBJ2-6 TRBV3-1/TRBV3-2 CASSRTGKSGANVLTF TGTGCCAGCAGCCGGACAGGGAAGTCTGGGGCCAACGTCCTGACTTTC
TRBD1 once TRBJ2-2 TRBV24-1 CATSDHGTGSGELFF TGTGCCACCAGTGACCACGGGACAGGGTCCGGGGAGCTGTTTTTT
. . TRBJ2-5 TRBV19 CASSPLGSQETQYF TGTGCCAGTAGTCCCCTTGGGAGTCAGGAGACCCAGTACTTC
TRBD2 . TRBJ2-1 TRBV3-1/TRBV3-2 CASTPLGAGVNNEQFF TGTGCCAGCACCCCCCTGGGAGCGGGAGTGAACAATGAGCAGTTCTTC
TRBD1 few TRBJ1-4 TRBV7-2 CASSPGQRSEKLFF TGTGCCAGCAGCCCGGGACAGCGGAGTGAAAAACTGTTTTTT
TRBD1 once TRBJ2-1 TRBV5-6 CASSAGTGGREQFF TGTGCCAGCAGCGCCGGGACAGGGGGCCGAGAGCAGTTCTTC
. . TRBJ2-7 TRBV30 CAWRLAPDLDF TGTGCCTGGAGACTAGCACCGGACTTAGACTTC
. . TRBJ2-3 TRBV3-1/TRBV3-2 CASSQGAGTQYF TGTGCCAGCAGCCAAGGAGCTGGTACGCAGTATTTT
TRBD1 . TRBJ1-5 TRBV19 CASSAGTEDSNQPQHF TGTGCCAGTAGTGCCGGGACAGAAGATAGCAATCAGCCCCAGCATTTT
TRBD2 . TRBJ2-1 TRBV11-3 CASSLVVGGLYNEQFF TGTGCCAGCAGCTTAGTGGTGGGAGGGCTATACAATGAGCAGTTCTTC
. . TRBJ2-5 TRBV27 CASSLLSGETQYF TGTGCCAGCAGTTTATTATCAGGAGAGACCCAGTACTTC
. . TRBJ2-3 TRBV24-1 CATSDSYRDPDTQYF TGTGCCACCAGTGATTCTTACAGGGACCCAGATACGCAGTATTTT
. . TRBJ2-5 TRBV6-5 CASRRGMVETQYF TGTGCCAGCAGAAGGGGGATGGTGGAGACCCAGTACTTC
TRBD1 . TRBJ2-7 TRBV4-1 CASRKGWGQGNEQYF TGCGCCAGCAGGAAAGGCTGGGGACAGGGGAACGAGCAGTACTTC
TRBD1 . TRBJ1-2 TRBV9 CASSPDRRTNYGYTF TGTGCCAGCAGCCCGGACAGGAGAACTAACTATGGCTACACCTTC
. . TRBJ2-1 TRBV10-3 CAISGETEQFF TGTGCCATCAGCGGGGAGACTGAGCAGTTCTTC
. . TRBJ1-1 TRBV30 CAWSDLAGRPIGGTTEAFF TGTGCCTGGAGTGATCTAGCTGGACGCCCCATCGGAGGAACCACTGAAGCTTTCTTT
. . TRBJ2-2 TRBV5-4 CASSPGVTNTGELFF TGTGCCAGCAGCCCCGGGGTAACGAACACCGGGGAGCTGTTTTTT
TRBD1 . TRBJ1-1 TRBV29-1 CSVCYRGVNTEAFF TGCAGCGTTTGTTACAGGGGGGTGAACACTGAAGCTTTCTTT
. . TRBJ1-2 TRBV21-1 CASSKGRQGRYGYTF TGTGCCAGCAGCAAAGGGAGACAGGGCCGCTATGGCTACACCTTC
. . TRBJ1-5 TRBV13 CASSLGRSNQPQHF TGTGCCAGCAGCTTAGGCAGAAGCAATCAGCCCCAGCATTTT
TRBD1 . TRBJ1-1 TRBV10-3 CAIMSGQLNTEAFF TGTGCCATCATGTCGGGACAGTTGAACACTGAAGCTTTCTTT
TRBD1 . TRBJ2-5 TRBV24-1 CATSDGQGTGGETQYF TGTGCCACCAGTGATGGGCAGGGGACAGGGGGAGAGACCCAGTACTTC
. once TRBJ1-1 TRBV5-4 CASSLEQNTEAFF TGTGCCAGCAGCTTGGAACAGAACACTGAAGCTTTCTTT
TRBD2 . TRBJ2-1 TRBV5-5 CASSPVAGVSYNEQFF TGTGCCAGCAGTCCGGTGGCGGGAGTCTCCTACAATGAGCAGTTCTTC
. . TRBJ2-3 TRBV27 CASSLQVAAPDTQYF TGTGCCAGCAGTTTACAGGTAGCGGCACCAGATACGCAGTATTTT
. . TRBJ1-3 TRBV4-1 CASSQVSRSSGNTIYF TGCGCCAGCAGCCAAGTCTCCCGCAGCTCTGGAAACACCATATATTTT
. . TRBJ1-2 TRBV10-2 CASSDPGGGRGDLRGGYTF TGCGCCAGCAGTGACCCTGGGGGGGGCAGGGGTGACTTAAGAGGGGGCTACACCTTC
TRBD1 . TRBJ2-7 TRBV6-5 CASSYQGAEYEQYF TGTGCCAGCAGTTATCAGGGGGCAGAGTACGAGCAGTACTTC
. . TRBJ2-6 TRBV24-1 CATAMDSSGANVLTF TGTGCCACCGCCATGGACAGCTCTGGGGCCAACGTCCTGACTTTC
TRBD1 once TRBJ1-2 TRBV6-8 CASSYWDRVDYGYTF TGTGCCAGCAGTTACTGGGACAGGGTAGACTATGGCTACACCTTC
TRBD1 . TRBJ2-3 TRBV24-1 CATSDPAGGKDTQYF TGTGCCACCAGTGACCCCGCAGGGGGAAAAGATACGCAGTATTTT
. . TRBJ1-3 TRBV5-1 CASSLGGSRVSGNTIYF TGCGCCAGCAGCTTGGGTGGGTCCAGGGTCTCTGGAAACACCATATATTTT
. . TRBJ1-4 TRBV18 CASSPPGTPNEKLFF TGTGCCAGCTCACCACCCGGGACACCTAATGAAAAACTGTTTTTT
TRBD2 . TRBJ2-1 TRBV10-3 CAIGPRAGGVYNEQFF TGTGCCATCGGCCCTCGCGCGGGAGGGGTGTACAATGAGCAGTTCTTC
. . TRBJ2-5 TRBV11-2 CASSLETQYF TGTGCCAGCAGCCTAGAGACCCAGTACTTC
. . TRBJ1-2 TRBV27 CASSTLKGEVYGYTF TGTGCCAGCAGCACCCTGAAGGGGGAAGTCTATGGCTACACCTTC
. . TRBJ1-4 TRBV7-8 CASSLAGPNEKLFF TGTGCCAGCAGCTTAGCTGGCCCTAATGAAAAACTGTTTTTT
. . TRBJ2-2 TRBV30 CAWSATANTGELFF TGTGCCTGGAGTGCGACAGCGAACACCGGGGAGCTGTTTTTT
. . TRBJ1-1 TRBV4-2 CASSQDWGGTEAFF TGTGCCAGCAGCCAAGATTGGGGAGGCACTGAAGCTTTCTTT
. . TRBJ2-1 TRBV9 CASKSGRAYNEQFF TGTGCCAGCAAGTCGGGAAGGGCCTACAATGAGCAGTTCTTC
TRBD2 . TRBJ2-5 TRBV18 CASGLFSGEQETQYF TGTGCCAGCGGGTTATTTAGCGGGGAGCAAGAGACCCAGTACTTC
. . TRBJ2-7 TRBV27 CASSISPGLEQYF TGTGCCAGCAGTATCTCGCCAGGGCTCGAGCAGTACTTC
. . TRBJ2-7 TRBV7-6 CASSLDRSYEQYF TGTGCCAGCAGCTTAGACCGGAGTTACGAGCAGTACTTC
TRBD1 . TRBJ2-2 TRBV4-3 CASSQGDRGLGGELFF TGCGCCAGCAGCCAAGGGGACAGGGGGCTTGGGGGGGAGCTGTTTTTT
. . TRBJ2-2 TRBV25-1 CASSGPTGELFF TGTGCCAGCAGTGGGCCCACCGGGGAGCTGTTTTTT
TRBD1 once TRBJ2-5 TRBV27 CASSFAGQGQTQYF TGTGCCAGCAGTTTCGCTGGACAGGGACAGACCCAGTACTTC
TRBD1 . TRBJ1-3 TRBV3-1/TRBV3-2 CASQPGTGGNTIYF TGTGCCAGTCAACCAGGGACAGGTGGAAACACCATATATTTT
TRBD1 . TRBJ2-2 TRBV18 CASSLDRGQGGELFF TGTGCCAGCTCGCTGGACAGGGGGCAAGGCGGGGAGCTGTTTTTT
. . TRBJ1-1 TRBV29-1 CSVEQEGTEAFF TGCAGCGTTGAGCAGGAGGGAACTGAAGCTTTCTTT